The clone carrying this TCR beta chain was detected many times. One entry per CDR3 protein, called by TCRdb with MiXCR from the reads. The data show around 530,000 distinct CDR3 sequences, around a quarter seen once. The data were obtained in a study of T cell repertoires in cytomegalovirus infection. Trimming took 6 bases from V and 7 from J, leaving 21 bases between them. This CDR3 is 16 amino acids long. The germline V gene encodes CDR1 SGHTA and CDR2 FQGNSA. The V and J genes are TRBV7-2 and TRBJ1-4; D is ambiguous. This clonotype was obtained from a human donor in good health (CMV status not recorded). Some clones in this sample may be carry-over from other donors' samples. Sequencing was done on a sample of PBMCs. CDR3 protein: CASSQVAASGGEKLFF. The CDR3 coding sequence is TGTGCCAGCAGTCAAGTGGCGGCCTCTGGCGGTGAAAAACTGTTTTTT.